The 16 T cell receptor beta chains listed next were all sequenced from one sample in a study of blood T cells in healthy people across ages (dated by TCRdb to the mid-2010s). The library relied on 5' RACE. TCRdb names Illumina HiSeq 2500 as the instrument used. A second PCR of roughly 7 to 11 cycles was performed with a sample-barcoded 5' primer and a J-beta primer mix. Using fastp trimming at Q25 and MiXCR clonotype assembly, TCRdb reanalyzed the public sequencing data and kept in-frame beta chains. Every entry covers one CDR3 protein and lists the most common genes and DNA from its rows. The sample has 1.6 million or so distinct CDR3 sequences on record, 30% to 40% of them singletons. 10% to 12% of the sample lies in the top ten. The sequenced material came from blood. The receptors come from a woman in her 30s in good health.

This clonotype appeared a few times. The chain links TRBV10-3 to TRBJ2-2, with D unresolved. The CDR3 length is 13 residues. Per germline, CDR1 ENHRY and CDR2 SYGVKD. V lost 2 bases and J 6 bases, leaving 7 bases between the germline ends. CDR3 protein: CAISERGAGELFF. DNA for the CDR3: TGTGCCATCAGTGAGCGTGGTGCCGGGGAGCTGTTTTTT.

Ten or more counts support this clonotype. The chain has TRBV20-1 and TRBJ2-7; D is unresolved. Between the trimmed V and J ends, which lost 6 bases and 1 base, there was a span of 10 bases. Germline V gene data show CDR1 as DFQATT and CDR2 as SNEGSKA (reference sequence). The CDR3 covers 12 residues. CDR3 sequence reads: CSAPTRSYEQYF. The DNA for the CDR3 is TGCAGTGCCCCGACCAGATCCTACGAGCAGTACTTC.

Only one count was recorded for this clonotype. The V call is TRBV6-5, the J call TRBJ2-5, with D hard to call. Germline CDR1 MNHEY, CDR2 SVGAGI. This CDR3 comprises 14 residues. V was trimmed by 1 base and J by 0 bases, leaving 6 bases between them. The CDR3 DNA sequence: TGTGCCAGCAGTTACTTCTCAAACCAAGAGACCCAGTACTTC. Protein sequence: CASSYFSNQETQYF.

This clonotype showed up just a few times. This chain joins TRBV29-1 and TRBJ1-1; maybe TRBD1 (5 bases). Trimming left V 4 bases short and J 4 bases short, with 13 bases between. In germline, CDR1 is SQVTM, CDR2 ANQGSEA. The CDR3 loop spans 13 amino acids. CDR3 coding DNA: TGCAGCGTTGTATACGGCAGGGCCACTGAAGCTTTCTTT. Protein sequence: CSVVYGRATEAFF.

The chain carries TRBV5-4 and TRBJ2-1; the match to TRBD2 covers 10 bases. CDR3 length: 16 amino acids. After removal of 5 bases from V and 5 bases from J, the junction contained 10 bases not matched to a gene. Per germline, CDR1 SGHNT and CDR2 YYREEE (reference sequence). The CDR3 bases are TGTGCCAGCAGAGCCCTTACTAGCGGGAATGACAATGAGCAGTTCTTC. This codes for CASRALTSGNDNEQFF. The entire variable domain, with the rest obtained from reference TRBV5-4 and TRBJ2-1, is as follows: ETGVTQSPTHLIKTRGQQVTLRCSSQSGHNTVSWYQQALGQGPQFIFQYYREEENGRGNFPPRFSGLQFPNYSSELNVNALELDDSALYLCASRALTSGNDNEQFFGPGTRLTVL.

The chain joins TRBV20-1 to TRBJ1-2; TRBD1 matches at 7 bases. Germline V gives CDR1 DFQATT, CDR2 SNEGSKA (reference sequence). CDR3 length: 14 residues. The J segment lost 4 bases and the V segment lost 6 bases, leaving 11 bases of the junction unmatched. The CDR3 sequence is CSALNRGIAYGYTF. The CDR3 bases are TGCAGTGCCCTAAACAGGGGAATAGCCTATGGCTACACCTTC.

A few counts support this clonotype. This chain links TRBV27 with TRBJ2-3; D perhaps matches TRBD2 (6 bases). Germline-derived CDR1 and CDR2 are MNHEY and SMNVEV (reference sequence). The length of the CDR3 is 14 residues. Between the trimmed V and J ends, which lost 5 bases and 2 bases, there was a span of 11 bases. The CDR3 sequence is CASSPGDFTDTQYF. DNA for the CDR3: TGTGCCAGCAGTCCGGGGGACTTCACAGATACGCAGTATTTT.

As regards this clonotype: Sequence at one end of the junction differs from germline and may be a read error. The chain is built from TRBV12-3 or TRBV12-4 and TRBJ2-3; D gene unclear. The CDR3 extends over 13 amino acids. CDR3 sequence (DNA): TGTGCCAGCAGTTTTTGGGGTGCAGATACGGAGTATTTT. This encodes CASSFWGADTEYF.

This clonotype was picked up one time. The chain is built from TRBV19 and TRBJ2-3; 12 nucleotides match TRBD2. Trimming at V came to 6 bases and at J to 5 bases, leaving 6 bases not matched to a gene. The CDR3 runs 15 residues. Germline lookup yields CDR1 LNHDA and CDR2 SQIVND (reference sequence). CDR3 sequence reads: CASSFAGLAGDTQYF. In DNA, the CDR3 is TGTGCCAGTAGCTTTGCGGGACTAGCGGGAGATACGCAGTATTTT.

Here the CDR3 reads CATSALGPLVDEQYF. The CDR3 nucleotides are TGTGCCACCAGCGCCCTAGGGCCTCTGGTTGACGAGCAGTACTTC. V is TRBV15 and J is TRBJ2-7; D gene uncertain. The length of the CDR3 is 15 residues. V dropped 5 bases and J dropped 5 bases, with 19 bases sitting between them. The germline V gene has CDR1 LNHNV and CDR2 YYDKDF (reference sequence). The full variable domain, rest sourced from reference TRBV15 and TRBJ2-7, is DAMVIQNPRYQVTQFGKPVTLSCSQTLNHNVMYWYQQKSSQAPKLLFHYYDKDFNNEADTPDNFQSRRPNTSFCFLDIRSPGLGDTAMYLCATSALGPLVDEQYFGPGTRLTVT.

The chain recombines TRBV5-1 with TRBJ2-5, with D possibly being TRBD1 (6 bases). The germline V gene has CDR1 SGHRS and CDR2 YFSETQ. With 2 bases removed from V and 1 base from J, the gap between germline ends came to 12 bases. The CDR3 has 15 amino acids. The DNA of the CDR3 is TGCGCCAGCAGCTTCCAGGGGCTACTCCAAGAGACCCAGTACTTC. Encoded protein: CASSFQGLLQETQYF.

This clonotype was counted only a few times. This chain uses TRBV20-1 with TRBJ1-2; no clear D gene. CDR3 size: 15 residues. Between the trimmed V and J ends, which lost 6 bases and 4 bases, there was a span of 21 bases. Germline values: CDR1 DFQATT, CDR2 SNEGSKA (reference sequence). CDR3 amino acids: CSAPVLRTLGYGYTF. In nucleotides, the CDR3 is TGCAGTGCCCCGGTCCTGCGGACCCTGGGCTATGGCTACACCTTC.

The V gene is TRBV5-5, the J gene TRBJ1-3; D gene ambiguous. The V end was cut by 2 bases, the J end by 0 bases, with 9 bases between. The CDR3 sequence is 15 residues long. Germline V gene sequence: CDR1 SGHKS, CDR2 YYEKEE (reference sequence). CDR3: CASSLDVSSGNTIYF. As DNA, the CDR3 is TGTGCCAGCAGCTTAGACGTTTCCTCTGGAAACACCATATATTTT. The full variable domain, its missing parts supplied by reference TRBV5-5 and TRBJ1-3, is DAGVTQSPTHLIKTRGQQVTLRCSPISGHKSVSWYQQVLGQGPQFIFQYYEKEERGRGNFPDRFSARQFPNYSSELNVNALLLGDSALYLCASSLDVSSGNTIYFGEGSWLTVV.

V gene TRBV3-1 combines with J gene TRBJ2-5, with D uncertain. Germline CDR1 is LGHDT and CDR2 is YNNKEL (reference sequence). The CDR3 is 11 residues long. Between the trimmed V and J ends, which lost 0 bases and 10 bases, there was a span of 6 bases. CDR3 in amino acids: CASSQEIVQYF. The CDR3 coding sequence is TGTGCCAGCAGCCAAGAGATAGTCCAGTACTTC.

This chain connects TRBV6-5 to TRBJ2-5; possibly TRBD2 for D (7 bases). Between the trimmed V and J ends, which lost 7 bases and 5 bases, there was a span of 14 bases. Germline CDR1 reads MNHEY; CDR2 reads SVGAGI. CDR3 length: 13 residues. The CDR3 DNA reads TGTGCCAGCACTGGGGGGGGCCGTGAGACCCAGTACTTC. Residues: CASTGGGRETQYF.

This chain links TRBV9 with TRBJ2-1; possible D gene TRBD1, 6 bases. The germline gives CDR1 SGDLS, CDR2 YYNGEE. The CDR3 is 16 amino acids. Trimming left V 3 bases short and J 4 bases short, with 17 bases between. The CDR3 reads CASSARGGLQYNEQFF. Here the CDR3 DNA reads TGTGCCAGCAGCGCCAGAGGGGGATTACAGTACAATGAGCAGTTCTTC.